Listed below are T cell receptor beta chains from one sample, sequenced in a study of T cell responses to AZD1222 COVID-19 vaccine. The table came from immunoSEQ multiplex PCR; TCRdb's copy has only in-frame clones and leaves some out. Here the sample spans 150,000 or so clones, roughly 90% being singletons. Sample: peripheral blood, taken on day 0 of AZD1222 vaccination. All receptors derive from an adult in good health. The conserved cysteine and the conserved F or W are not part of the CDR3 here. Fields, in order: V gene, J gene, CDR3 protein.

>TRBV5-1|TRBJ1-1
ASSLEYGEAF
>TRBV19|TRBJ1-5
ASSETGTGALAQH
>TRBV30|TRBJ1-2
AGSLRAGYGYT
>TRBV28|TRBJ1-6
ASSFRDRSPLH
>TRBV25-1|TRBJ1-4
ASSEYRGTNEKLF
>TRBV5-6|TRBJ2-3
ASSLSRETDTQY
>TRBV5-1|TRBJ2-7
ASSLEVYHEQY
>TRBV9|TRBJ2-1
ASSVVTGYNEQF
>TRBV24-1|TRBJ2-5
ATSPTGTKETQY
>TRBV9|TRBJ2-1
ASSVATAGGLYNEQF
>TRBV27|TRBJ2-1
ASRGHSGTGGRVQF
>TRBV5-1|TRBJ2-3
ASEALAGGSSTDTQY
>TRBV30|TRBJ2-1
ACPRALAGPSSYNEQF
>TRBV30|TRBJ2-7
AWSSGSPTEQY
>TRBV3-1/TRBV3-2|TRBJ2-1
ASRGPYPSYNEQF
>TRBV4-1|TRBJ2-1
ASSPWGSGIYNEQF
>TRBV11-2|TRBJ2-1
ASSLYRGRNEQF
>TRBV19|TRBJ1-2
ASTPRGSDNYGYT
>TRBV12-3/TRBV12-4|TRBJ1-1
ASTGTVEAF
>TRBV27|TRBJ2-1
ASSLGRPYNEQF
>TRBV4-2|TRBJ1-2
ASSQLGQGKYGYT
>TRBV5-6|TRBJ1-1
ASSLGVTEAF
>TRBV19|TRBJ1-5
ASSRQVSNQPQH
>TRBV4-1|TRBJ2-3
ASSQVRTRRDTQY
>TRBV10-3|TRBJ1-2
AISEKGAAYGYT
>TRBV7-9|TRBJ1-3
ASSPDRGLLTIY
>TRBV9|TRBJ1-2
ASSPSGDSNYGYT
>TRBV7-6|TRBJ2-7
ASSLRRNYEQY
>TRBV2|TRBJ2-7
ASSPGTGGLEQY
>TRBV30|TRBJ1-5
AWSGTDNQPQH
>TRBV29-1|TRBJ2-7
SVGSRGLGEQY
>TRBV7-3|TRBJ2-6
ASSLRSSGANVLT
>TRBV6-5|TRBJ2-7
ASSLKGGSYEQY
>TRBV29-1|TRBJ2-1
SGRRQGPYNEQF
>TRBV9|TRBJ1-1
ASSEGGENTEAF
>TRBV11-1|TRBJ1-1
ASSLGGSRTEAF
>TRBV9|TRBJ1-1
ASSVARGGLGEAF
>TRBV29-1|TRBJ2-3
SVVGWTDWQTDTQY
>TRBV7-9|TRBJ2-3
ASSPALRLAGEITDTQY
>TRBV19|TRBJ1-6
ASSMEAMGSPLH
>TRBV7-2|TRBJ2-1
ATKRGLTDRGVEQF
>TRBV11-2|TRBJ1-1
ASSFRRRGTEAF
>TRBV7-2|TRBJ1-1
ASSKTPNTEAF
>TRBV3-1/TRBV3-2|TRBJ2-7
ASSQDGGGYEQY
>TRBV5-4|TRBJ2-2
ASSLEGLDPTGELF
>TRBV23-1|TRBJ1-5
ASSPWGREGNQPQH
>TRBV5-1|TRBJ1-2
ASSSGTNPYGYT
>TRBV4-3|TRBJ2-2
ASSQDLLVRGWDTGELF
>TRBV3-1/TRBV3-2|TRBJ2-7
ASSHFPSSYEQY
>TRBV30|TRBJ1-5
AWSGDRDSNQPQH
>TRBV2|TRBJ1-1
ASSRTPAGEAF
>TRBV27|TRBJ2-7
ASSLSREQY
>TRBV19|TRBJ1-1
ASSTGIHTEAF
>TRBV11-2|TRBJ1-1
ASSLERGTGAF
>TRBV7-8|TRBJ1-6
ASSSSIDSPLH